Given below is one T cell receptor beta chain in context. Its antigen is still unknown. TCRdb's copy holds only in-frame clones and misses some; the assay was immunoSEQ multiplex PCR. The data show under 45,000 clones, with more than 85% seen just once and 3.6% held by the top ten. These data belong to a study of graft-versus-host responses after intestinal transplantation. Across the whole study: Transplant recipients had multivisceral, liver-intestinal, or isolated intestinal grafts. Every recipient underwent anti-thymocyte globulin induction, then tacrolimus and steroids for roughly 3 years. Study-wide results and limits: Recipient bone marrow held GvH clones, some seen earlier in ileum or blood. Clonal ratios of graft-versus-host to host-versus-graft in allografts were high for patients exhibiting graft-donor T cell macrochimerism.

V gave up 2 bases and J gave up 5 bases, with 12 bases separating them. Germline CDR1 is SGHTA and CDR2 is FQGNSA. CDR3 length: 14 amino acids. The genes are TRBV7-2 and TRBJ2-5, with D tentatively TRBD2 (7 bases). This specimen was PBMCs, taken 700 to 750 days after intestinal transplantation. This TCR was sampled from a human patient who received an intestinal transplant, so some T cells may come from the graft donor. CDR3 amino acids: CASSLRGGAETQYF. The DNA for the CDR3 is TGTGCCAGCAGCTTAAGGGGGGGGGCCGAGACCCAGTACTTC.